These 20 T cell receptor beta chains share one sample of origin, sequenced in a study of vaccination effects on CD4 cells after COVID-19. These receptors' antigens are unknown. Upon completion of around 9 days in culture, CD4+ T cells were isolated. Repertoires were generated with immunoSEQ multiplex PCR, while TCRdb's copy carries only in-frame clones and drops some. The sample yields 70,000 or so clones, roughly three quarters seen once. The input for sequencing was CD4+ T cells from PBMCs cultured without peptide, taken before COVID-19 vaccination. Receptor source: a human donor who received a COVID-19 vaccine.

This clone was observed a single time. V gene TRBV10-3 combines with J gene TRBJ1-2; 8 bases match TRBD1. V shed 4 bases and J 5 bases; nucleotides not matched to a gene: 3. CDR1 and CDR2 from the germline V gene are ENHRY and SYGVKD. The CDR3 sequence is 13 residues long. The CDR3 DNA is TGTGCCATCAGTGGACAGGGGTTGTATGGCTACACCTTC. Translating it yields CAISGQGLYGYTF.

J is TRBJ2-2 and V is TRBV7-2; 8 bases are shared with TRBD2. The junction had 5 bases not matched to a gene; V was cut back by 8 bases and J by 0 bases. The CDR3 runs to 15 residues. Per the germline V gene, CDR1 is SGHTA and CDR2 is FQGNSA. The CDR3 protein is CASARGGSNTGELFF. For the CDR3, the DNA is TGTGCCAGCGCCCGGGGGGGCTCGAACACCGGGGAGCTGTTTTTT.

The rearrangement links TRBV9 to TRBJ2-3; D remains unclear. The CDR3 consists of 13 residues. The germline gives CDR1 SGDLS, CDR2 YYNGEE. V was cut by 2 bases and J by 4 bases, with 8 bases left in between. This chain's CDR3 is CASSVYFSDTQYF. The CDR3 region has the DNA TGTGCCAGCAGCGTCTACTTCTCAGATACGCAGTATTTT.

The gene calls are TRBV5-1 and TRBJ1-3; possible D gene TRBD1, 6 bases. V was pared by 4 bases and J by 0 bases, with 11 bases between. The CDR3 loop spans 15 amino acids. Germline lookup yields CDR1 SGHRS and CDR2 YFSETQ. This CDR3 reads CASSQIGGSGNTIYF. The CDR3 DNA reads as TGCGCCAGCAGCCAGATAGGGGGCTCTGGAAACACCATATATTTT.

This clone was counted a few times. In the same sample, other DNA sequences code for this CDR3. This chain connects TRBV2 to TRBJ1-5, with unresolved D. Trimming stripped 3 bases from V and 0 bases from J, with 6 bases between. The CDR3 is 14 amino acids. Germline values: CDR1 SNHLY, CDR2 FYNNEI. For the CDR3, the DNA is TGTGCCAGCAGTGAGGGTCTTAGCAATCAGCCCCAGCATTTT. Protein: CASSEGLSNQPQHF.

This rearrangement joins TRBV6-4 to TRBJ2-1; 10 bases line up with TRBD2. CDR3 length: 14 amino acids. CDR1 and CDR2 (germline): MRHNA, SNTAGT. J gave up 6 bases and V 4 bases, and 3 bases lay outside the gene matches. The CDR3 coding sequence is TGTGCCAGCAGTGTTAGCGGGGGGCCCAATGAGCAGTTCTTC. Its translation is CASSVSGGPNEQFF.

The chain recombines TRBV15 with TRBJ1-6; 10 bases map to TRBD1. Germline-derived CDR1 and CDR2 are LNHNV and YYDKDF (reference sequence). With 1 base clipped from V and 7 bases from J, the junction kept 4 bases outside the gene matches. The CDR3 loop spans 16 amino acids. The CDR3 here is CATSRGSGQGNSPLHF. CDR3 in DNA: TGTGCCACCAGCAGAGGATCGGGACAGGGGAATTCACCCCTCCACTTT.

The CDR3 loop reads CASSLAAGDSRNTIYF. The CDR3 DNA reads as TGCGCCAGCAGCTTGGCGGCGGGGGATTCCAGAAACACCATATATTTT. The rearrangement uses TRBV5-1 and TRBJ1-3; D is possibly TRBD1 (5 bases). CDR1 SGHRS and CDR2 YFSETQ come from the germline V gene. The germline V and J ends were trimmed by 0 bases and 5 bases, with 15 bases remaining between them. This CDR3 region has 16 residues.

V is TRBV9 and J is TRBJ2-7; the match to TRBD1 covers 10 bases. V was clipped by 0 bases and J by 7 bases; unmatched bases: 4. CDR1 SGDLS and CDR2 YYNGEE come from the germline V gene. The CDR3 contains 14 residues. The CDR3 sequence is CASSVGQGAGEQYV. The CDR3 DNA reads TGTGCCAGCAGCGTAGGACAGGGGGCGGGGGAGCAGTACGTC.

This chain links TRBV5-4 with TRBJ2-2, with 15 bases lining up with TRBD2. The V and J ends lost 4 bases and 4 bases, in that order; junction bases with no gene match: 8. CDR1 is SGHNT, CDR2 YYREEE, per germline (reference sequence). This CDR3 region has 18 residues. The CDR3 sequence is CASSQGTSGGLSTGELFF. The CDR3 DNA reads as TGTGCCAGCAGCCAGGGGACTAGCGGGGGGTTGTCCACCGGGGAGCTGTTTTTT.

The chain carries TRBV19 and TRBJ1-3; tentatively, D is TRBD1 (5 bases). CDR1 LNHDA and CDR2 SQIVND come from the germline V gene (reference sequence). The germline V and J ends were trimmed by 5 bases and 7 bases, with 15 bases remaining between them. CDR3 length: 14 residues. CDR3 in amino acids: CASSQGTRGNTIYF. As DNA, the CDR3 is TGTGCCAGTAGTCAAGGCACCCGGGGCAACACCATATATTTT.

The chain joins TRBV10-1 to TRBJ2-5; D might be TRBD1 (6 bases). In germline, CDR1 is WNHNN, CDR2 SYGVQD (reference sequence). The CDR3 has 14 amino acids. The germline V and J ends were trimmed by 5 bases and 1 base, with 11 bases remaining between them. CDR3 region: CASSNGQRQETQYF. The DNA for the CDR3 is TGCGCCAGCAGTAATGGACAGCGCCAAGAGACCCAGTACTTC.

As DNA, the CDR3 is TGTGCCAGCAGCTCCTCCGGGACAGGGAGCTACAATGAGCAGTTCTTC. Its translation is CASSSSGTGSYNEQFF. V is TRBV11-2 and J is TRBJ2-1; 9 nucleotides agree with TRBD1. The V gene end was trimmed by 4 bases and the J gene end by 3 bases; junction bases not matched to a gene: 7. The CDR3 has 16 residues. The V gene's germline CDR1 is SGHAT and CDR2 FQNNGV.

For the CDR3, the DNA is TGTGCCAGCAGTTTTCCTGACCAAGAGACCCAGTACTTC. It translates to CASSFPDQETQYF. The J gene is TRBJ2-5, the V gene TRBV2; no clear D. The CDR3 has 13 amino acids. V lost 5 bases and J lost 0, with 7 bases in between. Germline CDR1 SNHLY, CDR2 FYNNEI.

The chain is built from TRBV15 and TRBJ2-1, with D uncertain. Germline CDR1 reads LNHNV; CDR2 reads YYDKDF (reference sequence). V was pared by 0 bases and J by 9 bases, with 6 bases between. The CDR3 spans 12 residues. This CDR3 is CATSRDWGEQFF. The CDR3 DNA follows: TGTGCCACCAGCAGAGATTGGGGTGAGCAGTTCTTC.

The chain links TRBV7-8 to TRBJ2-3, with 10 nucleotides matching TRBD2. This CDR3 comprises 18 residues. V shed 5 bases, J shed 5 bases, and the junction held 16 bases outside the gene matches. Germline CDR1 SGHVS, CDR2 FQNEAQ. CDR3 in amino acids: CASSPRRGEAGGQDTQYF. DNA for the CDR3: TGTGCCAGCAGCCCCCGGAGGGGTGAAGCGGGGGGGCAAGATACGCAGTATTTT. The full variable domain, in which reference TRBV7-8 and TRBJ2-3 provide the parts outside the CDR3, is GAGVSQSPRYKVAKRGQDVALRCDPISGHVSLFWYQQALGQGPEFLTYFQNEAQLDKSGLPSDRFFAERPEGSVSTLKIQRTQQEDSAVYLCASSPRRGEAGGQDTQYFGPGTRLTVL.

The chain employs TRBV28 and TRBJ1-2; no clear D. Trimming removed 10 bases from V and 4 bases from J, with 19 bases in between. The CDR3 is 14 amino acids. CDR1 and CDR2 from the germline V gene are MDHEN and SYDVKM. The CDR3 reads CATYRTPVIYGYTF. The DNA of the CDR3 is TGTGCCACATACCGCACCCCCGTTATCTATGGCTACACCTTC.

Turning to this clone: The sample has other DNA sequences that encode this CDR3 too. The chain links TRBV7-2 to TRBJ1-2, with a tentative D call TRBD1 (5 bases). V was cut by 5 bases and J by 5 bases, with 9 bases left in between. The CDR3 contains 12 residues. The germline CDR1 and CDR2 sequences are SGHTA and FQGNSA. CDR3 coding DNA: TGTGCCAGCAGCCCGGGGGGTTATGGCTACACCTTC. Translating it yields CASSPGGYGYTF.

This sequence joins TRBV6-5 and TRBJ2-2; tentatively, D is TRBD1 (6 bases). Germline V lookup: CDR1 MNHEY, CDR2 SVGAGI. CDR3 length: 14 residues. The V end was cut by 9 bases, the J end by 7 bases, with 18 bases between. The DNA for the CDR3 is TGTGCCAGTACTGTGAATACAGGGATCGGGGAGCTGTTTTTT. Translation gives CASTVNTGIGELFF.

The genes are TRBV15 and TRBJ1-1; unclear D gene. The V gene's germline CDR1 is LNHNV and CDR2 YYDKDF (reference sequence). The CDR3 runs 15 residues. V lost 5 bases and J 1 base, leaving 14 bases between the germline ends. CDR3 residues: CATSAHRGTNTEAFF. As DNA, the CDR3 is TGTGCCACCAGCGCGCATCGTGGCACGAACACTGAAGCTTTCTTT.